A selection of T cell receptor beta chains follows, all from one sample in a study of blood T cell repertoires in COVID-19. The repertoire was sequenced with immunoSEQ multiplex PCR; TCRdb's copy has only in-frame clones and lacks some. The sample gives under 100,000 clones, around 87% of which show up once; about 17% is in the top ten. Sequenced input: peripheral blood. These receptors were obtained from a human donor in a cohort sampled during active COVID-19. Both conserved end residues are part of each CDR3. A D gene is named only where the DNA matches it firmly.

V gene,D gene,J gene,CDR3 DNA,CDR3 protein
TRBV5-1,-,TRBJ1-1,TGCGCCAGCAGCCCGGGAGGCCCTGAAGCTTTCTTT,CASSPGGPEAFF
TRBV5-1,TRBD1,TRBJ1-6,TGCGCCAGCAGCTTCCGGGACAGGGGAGGTTCACCCCTCCACTTT,CASSFRDRGGSPLHF
TRBV7-2,TRBD2,TRBJ2-1,TGTGCCAGCAGCTTTTCTAGCGGGGGGGGTACCTACAATGAGCAGTTCTTC,CASSFSSGGGTYNEQFF
TRBV19,TRBD1,TRBJ1-2,TGTGCCAGTAGTATAGGAGACAGGGGCAGCTATGGCTACACCTTC,CASSIGDRGSYGYTF
TRBV6-5,TRBD2,TRBJ2-7,TGTGCCAGCGGGGTCCAACCCGGGACTAGCGACGAGCAGTACTTC,CASGVQPGTSDEQYF
TRBV6-2/TRBV6-3,-,TRBJ1-1,TGTGCCAGCAGTTACCCCATATCTAGCACTGAAGCTTTCTTT,CASSYPISSTEAFF
TRBV7-8,TRBD1,TRBJ1-5,TGTGCCAGCATTCCGGGACAGGGTAAGCAGCCCCAGCATTTT,CASIPGQGKQPQHF
TRBV11-2,-,TRBJ2-1,TGTGCCAGCAGCCGACGGGCGGGATTGGGGGACAATGAGCAGTTCTTC,CASSRRAGLGDNEQFF
TRBV19,-,TRBJ1-5,TGTGCCAGTAGTATCTCGGGGTACAGCAATCAGCCCCAGCATTTT,CASSISGYSNQPQHF
TRBV27,-,TRBJ2-5,TGTGCCAGCAGTTTAACATGGTCCACCCAAGAGACCCAGTACTTC,CASSLTWSTQETQYF
TRBV10-1,-,TRBJ1-3,TGCGCCAGCAGTGAGAGTCAACCAGGATCTGGAAACACCATATATTTT,CASSESQPGSGNTIYF
TRBV2,-,TRBJ1-1,TGTGCCAGCAGTGCCGGAGGGGAGCTAGGTGAAGCTTTCTTT,CASSAGGELGEAFF
TRBV3-1/TRBV3-2,TRBD1,TRBJ2-7,TGTGCCAGCAGCCCCGTGGGGACAGGGGGTTATCACGAGCAGTACTTC,CASSPVGTGGYHEQYF
TRBV11-2,TRBD2,TRBJ2-1,TGTGCCAGCAGCTTTAGCGGGGGGGACTACTTCAATGAGCAGTTCTTC,CASSFSGGDYFNEQFF